This TCR beta chain was captured by sequencing in a study of early T cells in non-severe SARS-CoV-2 infection. This CDR3 comprises 17 residues. The germline V gene encodes CDR1 ENHRY and CDR2 SYGVKD. The ends were cut back, 6 bases at V and 5 bases at J, with 23 bases in the middle. This clonotype has a count of ten or more. Individual cDNA molecules carried attached unique molecular identifiers. TCRdb analysed the 5' RACE reads with MiXCR anew, one entry per CDR3 protein. The sample has some 39,000 distinct CDR3 sequences; 3% to 4% are singletons. The receptor was derived from an adult who was a healthcare worker with PCR-confirmed SARS-CoV-2 infection or an uninfected control (not recorded which). The material sequenced was whole blood. The chain uses TRBV10-3 and TRBJ2-1, with no clear D. CDR3 sequence reads: CAISNSFTLARHNEQFF. CDR3 in DNA: TGTGCCATCAGCAACTCCTTTACTCTTGCTCGACACAATGAGCAGTTCTTC.